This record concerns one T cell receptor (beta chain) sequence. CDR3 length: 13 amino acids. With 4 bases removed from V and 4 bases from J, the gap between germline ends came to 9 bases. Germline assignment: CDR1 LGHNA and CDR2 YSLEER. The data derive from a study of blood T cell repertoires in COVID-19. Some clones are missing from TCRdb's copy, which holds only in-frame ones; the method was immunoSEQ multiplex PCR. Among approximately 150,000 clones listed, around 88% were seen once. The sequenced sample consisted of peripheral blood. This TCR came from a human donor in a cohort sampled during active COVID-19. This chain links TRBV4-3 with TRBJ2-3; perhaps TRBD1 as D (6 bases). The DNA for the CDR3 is TGCGCCAGCAGCCCAGGGGCCGCAGATACGCAGTATTTT. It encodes CASSPGAADTQYF.